The rows below give T cell receptor beta chains drawn from one sample of a study of multiple sclerosis patients with progressive multifocal leukoencephalopathy. The assay was immunoSEQ multiplex PCR, and TCRdb's table has in-frame clones only and misses some. The data contain fewer than 40,000 clones, approximately 90% of them singletons. The specimen was PBMCs, collected from a patient treated with natalizumab. Receptors originate from a woman in her forties with progressive multifocal leukoencephalopathy. CDR3s include the opening cysteine and the closing phenylalanine or tryptophan. D genes are given only for firm matches.

V: TRBV19
D: .
J: TRBJ2-7
CDR3: CASSPSTGYEQYF
DNA: TGTGCCAGTAGTCCGTCAACAGGCTACGAGCAGTACTTC

V: TRBV6-1
D: .
J: TRBJ1-3
CDR3: CASSDRGKGNTIYF
DNA: TGTGCCAGCAGTGATAGAGGGAAAGGAAACACCATATATTTT

V: TRBV4-2
D: .
J: TRBJ1-2
CDR3: CASSQDLTALGYTF
DNA: TGTGCCAGCAGCCAAGATTTGACAGCCCTGGGCTACACCTTC

V: TRBV25-1
D: .
J: TRBJ2-2
CDR3: CASSDSGGANTGELFF
DNA: TGTGCCAGCAGTGACTCCGGGGGCGCCAACACCGGGGAGCTGTTTTTT

V: TRBV6-5
D: .
J: TRBJ1-2
CDR3: CASRRDAYGYTF
DNA: TGTGCCAGCAGGAGGGACGCCTATGGCTACACCTTC

V: TRBV5-1
D: .
J: TRBJ2-7
CDR3: CASSSKLGEQYF
DNA: TGCGCCAGCAGCTCCAAGCTGGGCGAGCAGTACTTC

V: TRBV11-3
D: TRBD2
J: TRBJ2-3
CDR3: CASSSDTGLAGEPDTQYF
DNA: TGTGCCAGCAGCTCAGACACCGGACTAGCGGGAGAACCAGATACGCAGTATTTT

V: TRBV28
D: .
J: TRBJ2-5
CDR3: CASRDPGQGPQETQYF
DNA: TGTGCCAGCAGAGACCCGGGGCAGGGGCCTCAAGAGACCCAGTACTTC

V: TRBV7-8
D: TRBD1
J: TRBJ2-3
CDR3: CASSLIARTGADTQYF
DNA: TGTGCCAGCAGCTTAATAGCTAGGACAGGCGCGGATACGCAGTATTTT

V: TRBV5-1
D: .
J: TRBJ2-7
CDR3: CASSLGGSGYEQYF
DNA: TGCGCCAGCAGCTTGGGAGGGAGTGGCTACGAGCAGTACTTC

V: TRBV2
D: TRBD2
J: TRBJ2-1
CDR3: CASSVLGGGPNEQFF
DNA: TGTGCCAGCAGTGTACTCGGGGGGGGACCTAATGAGCAGTTCTTC